Below, 13 T cell receptor beta chains from the same sample are listed, as sequenced in a study of T cell responses to AZD1222 COVID-19 vaccine. Measured with immunoSEQ multiplex PCR; TCRdb has only the in-frame clones, and not every one. The table has about 86,000 clones, roughly 87% seen once; the top ten hold about 6%. Specimen: peripheral blood, collected on day 0 of AZD1222 vaccination. These receptor sequences come from an adult in good health.

This clone was counted between two and nine times. J is TRBJ2-7 and V is TRBV5-1, with D possibly TRBD2 on 6 matching bases. Trimming pared 5 bases from V and 2 bases from J, leaving 14 bases between. Germline V CDR1 and CDR2: SGHRS, YFSETQ. The CDR3 sequence is 14 residues long. The chain's CDR3 is CASSRDSATYEQYF. Here the CDR3 DNA reads TGCGCCAGCAGTCGGGACTCGGCCACCTACGAGCAGTACTTC.

The sample holds one count of this clone. V usage is TRBV5-5 and J usage is TRBJ1-4, with TRBD1 matching over 8 bases. V was clipped by 4 bases and J by 5 bases; unmatched bases: 7. Germline loops: CDR1 SGHKS, CDR2 YYEKEE (reference sequence). The CDR3 spans 15 residues. CDR3 DNA sequence: TGTGCCAGCAGCGGGAGGACAGGGTTAAATGAAAAACTGTTTTTT. Protein sequence: CASSGRTGLNEKLFF. The whole variable domain, remainder taken from reference TRBV5-5 and TRBJ1-4, is DAGVTQSPTHLIKTRGQQVTLRCSPISGHKSVSWYQQVLGQGPQFIFQYYEKEERGRGNFPDRFSARQFPNYSSELNVNALLLGDSALYLCASSGRTGLNEKLFFGSGTQLSVL.

This clone was seen more than once but under ten times. The chain links TRBV7-6 to TRBJ2-1, with 9 bases aligning to TRBD2. The V gene end was trimmed by 4 bases and the J gene end by 7 bases; junction bases not matched to a gene: 8. Germline CDR1 is SGHVS and CDR2 is FNYEAQ. This CDR3 region has 15 residues. This CDR3 is CASSSIAGVGNEQFF. In DNA, the CDR3 is TGTGCCAGCAGCTCAATAGCGGGAGTGGGGAATGAGCAGTTCTTC. Variable domain in full (rest from reference TRBV7-6 and TRBJ2-1): GAGVSQSPRYKVTKRGQDVALRCDPISGHVSLYWYRQALGQGPEFLTYFNYEAQQDKSGLPNDRFSAERPEGSISTLTIQRTEQRDSAMYRCASSSIAGVGNEQFFGPGTRLTVL.

The chain recombines TRBV27 with TRBJ1-1; 8 nucleotides align to TRBD1. This CDR3 comprises 13 residues. Germline loops: CDR1 MNHEY, CDR2 SMNVEV (reference sequence). Trimming took 7 bases from V and 6 from J; bases not matched to a gene: 7. CDR3 DNA: TGTGCCAGCACCTTAAACAGGGGGGCTGAAGCTTTCTTT. Its protein product is CASTLNRGAEAFF.

The chain links TRBV27 to TRBJ2-2; D assignment may be TRBD1 or TRBD2 (5 bases each). Germline V gene sequence: CDR1 MNHEY, CDR2 SMNVEV (reference sequence). V lost 9 bases to trimming and J lost 4 bases, with 15 bases between them. CDR3 length: 14 amino acids. The CDR3 sequence: CASTGTARTGELFF. The CDR3 coding sequence is TGTGCCAGTACCGGGACCGCCCGCACCGGGGAGCTGTTTTTT.

The V and J genes are TRBV28 and TRBJ2-3, with D perhaps given as TRBD1 or TRBD2 (5 bases each). V was pared by 5 bases and J by 3 bases, with 12 bases between. Germline V lookup: CDR1 MDHEN, CDR2 SYDVKM. The CDR3 is 14 residues long. The CDR3 nucleotides read TGTGCCAGCAGTCCCATGGGACCTACAGATACGCAGTATTTT. Translated, it gives CASSPMGPTDTQYF.

This CDR3 is CASSFPQGYTQYF. Written as DNA, the CDR3 is TGTGCCAGCAGCTTTCCCCAGGGTTATACGCAGTATTTT. The chain couples TRBV5-6 to TRBJ2-3; TRBD1 is a possible D gene (5 bases). CDR1 is SGHDT and CDR2 is YYEEEE in the germline V gene. The CDR3 contains 13 residues. Deletions cut 2 bases from V and 7 bases from J, with 11 bases between.

The V and J genes are TRBV6-5 and TRBJ1-2, with TRBD1 as a possible D gene (5 bases). This CDR3 region has 16 residues. Germline V gene lookup returns CDR1 MNHEY and CDR2 SVGAGI. Between the trimmed V and J ends, which lost 2 bases and 9 bases, there was a span of 22 bases. The CDR3 DNA follows: TGTGCCAGCAGTTACGGTGCGGGGACTCTCGGTGGTAGCTACACCTTC. Amino acid sequence: CASSYGAGTLGGSYTF.

The chain is built from TRBV10-2 and TRBJ2-3, with D uncertain. There are 17 residues in the CDR3. Trimming cost V 6 bases and J 1 base, with 20 bases left between them. In germline, CDR1 is WSHSY, CDR2 SAAADI. CDR3 amino acids: CASRTPSTWSRTDTQYF. The CDR3 DNA reads TGCGCCAGCAGGACACCCTCTACGTGGTCCCGCACAGATACGCAGTATTTT.

The V call is TRBV15, the J call TRBJ2-2; possible D gene TRBD1, 6 bases. This CDR3 region has 13 residues. Trimming removed 9 bases from V and 7 bases from J, with 15 bases in between. The germline CDR1 and CDR2 sequences are LNHNV and YYDKDF (reference sequence). The CDR3 is CATQGHPDGELFF. For the CDR3, the DNA is TGTGCCACACAGGGACACCCGGACGGGGAGCTGTTTTTT.

The V gene is TRBV27, the J gene TRBJ1-2; possible D gene TRBD1, 6 bases. The CDR3 length is 14 residues. V was clipped by 7 bases and J by 0 bases, with 12 bases between them. Germline-derived CDR1 and CDR2 are MNHEY and SMNVEV (reference sequence). In DNA, the CDR3 is TGTGCCAGCAAGGGGGTCGGGGCTAACTATGGCTACACCTTC. It encodes CASKGVGANYGYTF.

This chain links TRBV28 with TRBJ1-5; D ambiguous. The CDR3 runs 13 residues. Germline loops: CDR1 MDHEN, CDR2 SYDVKM. The V end was cut by 3 bases, the J end by 6 bases, with 9 bases between. CDR3 protein: CASSFASRQPQHF. CDR3 nucleotides: TGTGCCAGCAGTTTTGCGTCCCGTCAGCCCCAGCATTTT.

The chain's CDR3 is CASSANEQFF. The DNA for the CDR3 is TGTGCCAGTAGCGCCAATGAGCAGTTCTTC. The V call is TRBV19, the J call TRBJ2-1; no definite D call. The V gene's germline CDR1 is LNHDA and CDR2 SQIVND (reference sequence). The CDR3 is 10 amino acids. Trimming pared 6 bases from V and 6 bases from J, leaving 3 bases between.